Reported below is one T cell receptor beta chain. These data come from a study of shared clonotypes between healthy human individuals. Across the whole study: The people who gave samples were a couple of women and a few men aged 18 to 49.

Sequencing was performed with immunoSEQ multiplex PCR; in TCRdb, only in-frame clones are kept and a portion is missing. The sample shows some 530,000 clones, approximately 78% of them seen only once. V shed 2 bases, J shed 0 bases, and the junction held 4 bases outside the gene matches. This CDR3 region has 15 residues. Germline V gives CDR1 GTSNPN, CDR2 SVGIG (reference sequence). The material sequenced was PBMCs. The V and J genes are TRBV30 and TRBJ1-3; 7 bases are shared with TRBD1. The TCR comes from a middle-aged woman in good health. Some clones in this sample may be carry-over from other donors' samples. CDR3 residues: CAWSSGTVSGNTIYF. The CDR3 DNA reads TGTGCCTGGAGTTCCGGGACAGTCTCTGGAAACACCATATATTTT.